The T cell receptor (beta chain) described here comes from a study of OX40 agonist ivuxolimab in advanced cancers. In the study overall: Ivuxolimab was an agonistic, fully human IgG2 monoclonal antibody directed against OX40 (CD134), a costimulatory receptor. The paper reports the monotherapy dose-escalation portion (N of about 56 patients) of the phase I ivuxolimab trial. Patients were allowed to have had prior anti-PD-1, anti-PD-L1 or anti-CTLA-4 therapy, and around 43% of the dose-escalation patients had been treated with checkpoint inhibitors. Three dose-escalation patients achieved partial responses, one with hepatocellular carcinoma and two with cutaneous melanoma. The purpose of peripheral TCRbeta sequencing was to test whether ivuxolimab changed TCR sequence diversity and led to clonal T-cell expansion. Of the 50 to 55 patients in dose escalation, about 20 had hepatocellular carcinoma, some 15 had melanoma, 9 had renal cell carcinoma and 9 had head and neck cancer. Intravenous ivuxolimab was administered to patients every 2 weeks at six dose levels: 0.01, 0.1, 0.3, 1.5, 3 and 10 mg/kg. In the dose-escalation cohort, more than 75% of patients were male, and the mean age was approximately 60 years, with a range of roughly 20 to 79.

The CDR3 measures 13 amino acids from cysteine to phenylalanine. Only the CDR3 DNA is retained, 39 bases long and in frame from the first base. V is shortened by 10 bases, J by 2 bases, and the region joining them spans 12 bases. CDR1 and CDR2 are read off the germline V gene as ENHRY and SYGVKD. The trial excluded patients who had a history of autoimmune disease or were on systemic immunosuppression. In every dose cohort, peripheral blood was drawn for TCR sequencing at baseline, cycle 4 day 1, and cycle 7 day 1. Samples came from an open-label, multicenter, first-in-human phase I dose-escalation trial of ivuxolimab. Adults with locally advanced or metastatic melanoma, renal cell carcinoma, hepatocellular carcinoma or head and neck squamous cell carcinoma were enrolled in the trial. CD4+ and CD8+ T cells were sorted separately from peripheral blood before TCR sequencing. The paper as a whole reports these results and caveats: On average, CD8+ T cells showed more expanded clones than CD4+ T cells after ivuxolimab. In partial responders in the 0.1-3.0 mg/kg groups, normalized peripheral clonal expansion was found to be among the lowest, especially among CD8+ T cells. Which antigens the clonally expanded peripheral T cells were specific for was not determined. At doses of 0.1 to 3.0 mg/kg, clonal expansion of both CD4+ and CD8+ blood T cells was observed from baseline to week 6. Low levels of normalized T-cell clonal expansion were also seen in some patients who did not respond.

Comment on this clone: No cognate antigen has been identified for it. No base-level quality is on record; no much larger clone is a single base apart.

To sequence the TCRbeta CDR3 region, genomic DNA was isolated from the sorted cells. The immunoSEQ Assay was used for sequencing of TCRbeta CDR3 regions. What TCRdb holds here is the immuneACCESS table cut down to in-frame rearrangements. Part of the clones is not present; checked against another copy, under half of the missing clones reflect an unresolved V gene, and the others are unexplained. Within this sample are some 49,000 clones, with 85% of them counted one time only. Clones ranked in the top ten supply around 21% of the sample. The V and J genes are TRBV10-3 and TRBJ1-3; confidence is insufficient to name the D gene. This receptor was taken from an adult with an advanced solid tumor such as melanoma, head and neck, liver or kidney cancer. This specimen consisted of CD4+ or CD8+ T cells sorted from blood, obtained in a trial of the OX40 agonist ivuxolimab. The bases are TGTGCCACCGCGCCCTCCACTGGAAACACCATATATTTT. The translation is CATAPSTGNTIYF.